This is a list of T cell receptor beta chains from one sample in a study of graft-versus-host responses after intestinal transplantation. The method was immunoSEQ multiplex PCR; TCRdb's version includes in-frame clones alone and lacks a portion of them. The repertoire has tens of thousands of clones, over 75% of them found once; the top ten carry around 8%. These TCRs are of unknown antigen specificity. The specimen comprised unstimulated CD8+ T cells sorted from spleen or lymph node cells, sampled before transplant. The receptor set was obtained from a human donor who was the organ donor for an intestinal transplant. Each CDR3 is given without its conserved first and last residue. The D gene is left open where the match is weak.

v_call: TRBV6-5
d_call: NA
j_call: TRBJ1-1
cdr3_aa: ASSYSPFGDEAF

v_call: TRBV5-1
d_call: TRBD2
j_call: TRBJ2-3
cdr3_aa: ASSLRGLAGYVVTDTQY

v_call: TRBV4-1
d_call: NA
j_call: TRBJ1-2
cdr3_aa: ASSQDELSGPSVDGYT

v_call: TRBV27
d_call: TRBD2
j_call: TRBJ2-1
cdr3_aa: ASRAGGMDDEQF

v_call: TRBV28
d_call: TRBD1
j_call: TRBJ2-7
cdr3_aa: ASSPLTGGLGEQY

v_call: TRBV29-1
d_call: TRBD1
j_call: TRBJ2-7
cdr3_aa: SAGTAYSYEQY

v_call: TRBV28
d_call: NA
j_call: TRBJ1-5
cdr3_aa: ASSLAGNQPQH

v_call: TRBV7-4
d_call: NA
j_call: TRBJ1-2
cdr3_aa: ASSLREKPYGYT

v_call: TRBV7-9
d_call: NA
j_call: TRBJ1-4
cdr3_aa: ASSSGRFNEKLF

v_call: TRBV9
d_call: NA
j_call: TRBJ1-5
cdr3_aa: ASSVGGGNQPQH

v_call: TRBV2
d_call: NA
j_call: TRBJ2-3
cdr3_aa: ASTSRTSTDTQY

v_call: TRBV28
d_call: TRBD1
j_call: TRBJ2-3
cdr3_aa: ASSKTGTYTDTQY

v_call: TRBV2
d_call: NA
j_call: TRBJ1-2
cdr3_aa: ASSEARQANYGYT

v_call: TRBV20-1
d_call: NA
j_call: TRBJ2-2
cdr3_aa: SASAGELF

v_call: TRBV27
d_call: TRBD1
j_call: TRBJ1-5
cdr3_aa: ASSWRDSNQPQH

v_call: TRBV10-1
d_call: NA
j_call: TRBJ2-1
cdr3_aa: ASSESDWDNEQF

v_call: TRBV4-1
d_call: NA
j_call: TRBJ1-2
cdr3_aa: ASSQERDPILYGYT

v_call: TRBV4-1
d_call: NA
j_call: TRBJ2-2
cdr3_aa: ASSQEGAAELF

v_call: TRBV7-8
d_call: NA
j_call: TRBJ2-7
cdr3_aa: ASSSFWGAVYGIHEQY

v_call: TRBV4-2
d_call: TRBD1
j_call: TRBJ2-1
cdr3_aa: ASSQDLGQGSLNEQF

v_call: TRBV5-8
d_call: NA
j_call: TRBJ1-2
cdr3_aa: ASSFFRGYGYT

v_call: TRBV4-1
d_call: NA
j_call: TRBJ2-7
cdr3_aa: ASRYRERDYEQY

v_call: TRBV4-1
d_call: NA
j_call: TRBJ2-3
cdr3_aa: ASSQDVGADTQY

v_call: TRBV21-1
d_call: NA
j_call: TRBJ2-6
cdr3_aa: ATPISPDYSGANVLT

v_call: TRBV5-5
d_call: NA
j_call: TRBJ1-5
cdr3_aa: ASSFHASNQPQH

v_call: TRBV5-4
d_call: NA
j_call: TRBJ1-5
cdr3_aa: ASSPDIGSGNQPQH

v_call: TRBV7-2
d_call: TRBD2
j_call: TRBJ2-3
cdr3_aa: ASSPAGPLLLVDTQY

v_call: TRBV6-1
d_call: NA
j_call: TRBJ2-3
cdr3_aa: ATRWTLTDTQY

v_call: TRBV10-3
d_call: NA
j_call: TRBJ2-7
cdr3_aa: AISAPGYEQY

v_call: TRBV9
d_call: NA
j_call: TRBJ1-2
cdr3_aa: ASSLRPRTRSGLGYT

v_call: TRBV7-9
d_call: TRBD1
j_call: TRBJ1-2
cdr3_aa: ASSSRLQGTNYGYT

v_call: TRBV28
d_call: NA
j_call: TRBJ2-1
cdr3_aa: ASSLIGGNEQF

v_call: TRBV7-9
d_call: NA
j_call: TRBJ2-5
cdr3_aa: ASSLEGLETQY

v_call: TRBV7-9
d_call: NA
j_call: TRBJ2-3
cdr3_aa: ASSLDQRDTQY

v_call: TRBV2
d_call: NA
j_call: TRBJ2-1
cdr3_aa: ASSVSSHYNEQF

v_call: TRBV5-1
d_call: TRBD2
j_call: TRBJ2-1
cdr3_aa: ASSTLGAGFYDEQF

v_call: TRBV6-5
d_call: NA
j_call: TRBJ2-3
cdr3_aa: ASSPNTDTQY

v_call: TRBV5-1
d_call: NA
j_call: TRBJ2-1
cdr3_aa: ASNPFGGLYNEQF

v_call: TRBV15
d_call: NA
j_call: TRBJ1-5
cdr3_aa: ATSRDRGNQPQH

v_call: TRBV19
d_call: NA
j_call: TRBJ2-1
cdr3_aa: ASSVGVKIVNEQF

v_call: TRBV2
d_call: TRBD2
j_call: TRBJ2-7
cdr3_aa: ASRPGTSGAYEQY

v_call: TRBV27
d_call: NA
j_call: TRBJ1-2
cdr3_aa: ASSGGGAPWDYGYT

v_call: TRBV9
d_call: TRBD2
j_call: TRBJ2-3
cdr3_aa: ASSVTEGLAGGPLDTQY

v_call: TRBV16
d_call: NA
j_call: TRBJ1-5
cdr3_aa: ASSPDSSNQPQH

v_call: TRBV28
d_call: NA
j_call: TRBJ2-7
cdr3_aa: ASSLRQSYEQY

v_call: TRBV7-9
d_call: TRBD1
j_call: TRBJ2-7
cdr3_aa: ASSPTLPPGQTTEGY

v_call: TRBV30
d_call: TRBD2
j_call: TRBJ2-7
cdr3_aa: AWNHGGASEQY

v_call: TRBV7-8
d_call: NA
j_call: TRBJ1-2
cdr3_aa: ASSSPWDYGYT

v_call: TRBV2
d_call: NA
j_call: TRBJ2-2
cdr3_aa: ASRERSYTGELF

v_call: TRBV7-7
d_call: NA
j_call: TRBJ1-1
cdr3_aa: ASSYQPNTEAF

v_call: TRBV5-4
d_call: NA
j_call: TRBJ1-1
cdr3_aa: ASSMGRTTEAF

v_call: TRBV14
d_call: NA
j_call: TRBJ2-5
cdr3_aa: ASSQDEAGYQETQY

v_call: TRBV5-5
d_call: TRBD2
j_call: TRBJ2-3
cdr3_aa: ASSLAWIAGGHSTDTQY

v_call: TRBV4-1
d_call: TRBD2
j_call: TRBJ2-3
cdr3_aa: ASSQGLAGGPDTDTQY

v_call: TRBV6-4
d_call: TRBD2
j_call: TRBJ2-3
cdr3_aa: ASSDQGGGAADTQY